The 4 T cell receptor beta chains reported below all come from one sample, sequenced in a study of OX40 agonist ivuxolimab in advanced cancers. Data came from immunoSEQ multiplex PCR; TCRdb stores just in-frame clones and leaves some out. The table records more than 50,000 clones, 60% to 80% of them present only once. This material consisted of CD4+ or CD8+ T cells sorted from blood, taken in a trial of the OX40 agonist ivuxolimab. These receptors were obtained from an adult with an advanced solid tumor such as melanoma, head and neck, liver or kidney cancer.

The chain carries TRBV6-6 and TRBJ2-1, with 9 bases that match TRBD1. Germline assignment: CDR1 MNHNY and CDR2 SVGAGI (reference sequence). There are 14 residues in the CDR3. With V trimmed by 5 bases and J by 3 bases, 2 bases remained unmatched. For the CDR3, the DNA is TGTGCCAGCAGTCCGGACAGGGGCTACAATGAGCAGTTCTTC. It encodes CASSPDRGYNEQFF.

The chain couples TRBV23-1 to TRBJ1-6; TRBD1 aligns across 8 bases. TRBV23-1 is an ORF; its function is uncertain. With V trimmed by 4 bases and J by 5 bases, 10 bases remained unmatched. CDR3 size: 17 residues. DNA for the CDR3: TGCGCCAGCAGTCTTGGACAGGGCTCCACTGATAATTCACCCCTCCACTTT. Translated: CASSLGQGSTDNSPLHF.

This clone was counted only a few times. This rearrangement joins TRBV2 to TRBJ2-1; D unclear. The CDR3 is 13 amino acids. CDR1 and CDR2 (germline): SNHLY, FYNNEI. V gave up 5 bases and J gave up 8 bases, with 13 bases separating them. The CDR3 here is CASSFLPAYEQFF. The CDR3 nucleotides are TGTGCCAGCAGTTTTCTCCCGGCTTATGAGCAGTTCTTC.

The genes are TRBV5-5 and TRBJ2-1; D not certain. This CDR3 spans 12 amino acids. Germline lookup yields CDR1 SGHKS and CDR2 YYEKEE (reference sequence). V lost 4 bases to trimming and J lost 2 bases, with 4 bases between them. CDR3 amino acids: CASSPTYNEQFF. The CDR3 region has the DNA TGTGCCAGCAGCCCCACCTACAATGAGCAGTTCTTC. The whole variable domain, filled in from reference TRBV5-5 and TRBJ2-1, reads DAGVTQSPTHLIKTRGQQVTLRCSPISGHKSVSWYQQVLGQGPQFIFQYYEKEERGRGNFPDRFSARQFPNYSSELNVNALLLGDSALYLCASSPTYNEQFFGPGTRLTVL.